One and the same sample provided the 18 T cell receptor beta chains below, sequenced in a study of a mutant IDH1 vaccine in newly diagnosed glioma. Only in-frame clones appear in the TCRdb table, and some are missing; sequencing was by immunoSEQ multiplex PCR. Among 60,000 to 100,000 clones listed, more than 80% were seen once. This sample's time point: week 23, last vaccination. Vaccination used 300 ug of mutant IDH1 20-mer peptide per dose, with topical imiquimod. Which antigens these TCRs recognize remains unknown. The starting material was PBMCs, obtained from a glioma patient whose treatment included an IDH1 peptide vaccine. These receptors originate from a woman aged 45 to 65 with glioma.

The V call is TRBV28, the J call TRBJ1-2; D remains ambiguous. V was cut by 6 bases and J by 3 bases, with 11 bases left in between. Germline V gene sequence: CDR1 MDHEN, CDR2 SYDVKM. This CDR3 has 13 residues. The CDR3 DNA is TGTGCCAGCAGCGAGACAACCGACTATGGCTACACCTTC. Encoded protein: CASSETTDYGYTF.

The chain carries TRBV2 and TRBJ2-5; no definite D call. The J call may not be correct, given that the DNA end is closer to TRBJ2-7. This CDR3 is 11 amino acids long. Germline loops: CDR1 SNHLY, CDR2 FYNNEI. The DNA for the CDR3 is TGTGCCAGCAGACTGAGTTACGAGCAGTACTTC. This encodes CASRLSYEQYF.

The chain combines TRBV9 with TRBJ1-4; 7 bases match TRBD1. CDR1 and CDR2 (germline): SGDLS, YYNGEE. The CDR3 runs to 14 residues. V lost 5 bases to trimming and J lost 1 base; unmatched junction nucleotides: 2. The CDR3 sequence: CASSGTETNEKLFF. CDR3 bases: TGTGCCAGCAGTGGGACAGAAACTAATGAAAAACTGTTTTTT.

This clone was found once. V usage is TRBV5-1 and J usage is TRBJ2-3, with TRBD2 matching over 10 bases. In germline, CDR1 is SGHRS, CDR2 YFSETQ. V shed 0 bases and J 4 bases; nucleotides not matched to a gene: 5. This CDR3 has 16 residues. The CDR3 here is CASSLALAGVPDTQYF. The CDR3 coding sequence is TGCGCCAGCAGCTTGGCTCTAGCGGGAGTCCCAGATACGCAGTATTTT.

V and J are TRBV9 and TRBJ2-2, with D possibly being TRBD1 or TRBD2 (6 bases each). CDR1 is SGDLS and CDR2 is YYNGEE in the germline V gene. The CDR3 spans 17 residues. The V and J ends lost 0 bases and 1 base respectively, with 13 bases between them. In nucleotides, the CDR3 is TGTGCCAGCAGCGTAGGCCCCGGGGGACAGAACACCGGGGAGCTGTTTTTT. Translated, it gives CASSVGPGGQNTGELFF.

The chain couples TRBV9 to TRBJ2-5; D is ambiguous. This CDR3 spans 14 amino acids. V lost 0 bases, J lost 0 bases, and 6 bases lay in between. Germline V gives CDR1 SGDLS, CDR2 YYNGEE. The CDR3 region is CASSVVGNQETQYF. The CDR3 DNA sequence: TGTGCCAGCAGCGTAGTAGGGAACCAAGAGACCCAGTACTTC.

The chain couples TRBV10-2 to TRBJ1-6; maybe TRBD1 (5 bases). V shed 3 bases and J shed 6 bases, with 18 bases lying between them. CDR3 length: 17 amino acids. In germline, CDR1 is WSHSY, CDR2 SAAADI. CDR3 in DNA: TGCGCCAGCAGTGACCCCGGAGGAGGGGTCCTTAATTCACCCCTCCACTTT. This sequence encodes CASSDPGGGVLNSPLHF.

The chain combines TRBV6-1 with TRBJ2-1; the D call may be TRBD1 or TRBD2 (7 bases each). CDR1 and CDR2 (germline): MNHNS, SASEGT. The CDR3 loop spans 14 amino acids. Trimming cost V 3 bases and J 10 bases, with 16 bases left between them. The CDR3 here is CASSDQGGAREQFF. CDR3 sequence (DNA): TGTGCCAGCAGTGACCAGGGGGGGGCGCGAGAGCAGTTCTTC.

The gene calls are TRBV4-1 and TRBJ2-1; TRBD2 matches 13 bases. V gave up 4 bases and J gave up 2 bases; unmatched junction bases: 5. The CDR3 has 17 amino acids. Germline lookup yields CDR1 MGHRA and CDR2 YSYEKL. The CDR3 bases are TGCGCCAGCAGCCGACTCACTAGCGGGAGGGCCTACAATGAGCAGTTCTTC. This sequence encodes CASSRLTSGRAYNEQFF.

This clone was seen once. The rearrangement uses TRBV2 and TRBJ2-1; D might be TRBD1 (6 bases). The germline V gene encodes CDR1 SNHLY and CDR2 FYNNEI. This CDR3 is 13 amino acids long. Trimming pared 9 bases from V and 5 bases from J, leaving 14 bases between. The CDR3 reads CASHKQGDNEQFF. The CDR3 nucleotides read TGTGCCAGTCATAAACAGGGTGACAATGAGCAGTTCTTC.

The genes are TRBV7-8 and TRBJ2-5, with TRBD2 matching over 7 bases. Germline lookup yields CDR1 SGHVS and CDR2 FQNEAQ. The CDR3 spans 16 residues. The V segment lost 1 base and the J segment 7 bases; nucleotides outside the gene matches: 12. The DNA of the CDR3 is TGTGCCAGCAGCTTAGGATGGGCGGGGGAAAGGGGGACCCAGTACTTC. Translating it yields CASSLGWAGERGTQYF.

V usage is TRBV5-8 and J usage is TRBJ1-5; possibly TRBD1 for D (6 bases). The germline V gene encodes CDR1 SGHTS and CDR2 YDEGEE. V was trimmed by 4 bases and J by 4 bases, leaving 15 bases between them. CDR3 length equals 15 residues. CDR3 in DNA: TGTGCCAGCAGCATTAGGGGGGGAGGGAATCAGCCCCAGCATTTT. Its protein product is CASSIRGGGNQPQHF.

The chain links TRBV19 to TRBJ1-5; 8 bases line up with TRBD1. From germline, CDR1 is LNHDA and CDR2 SQIVND (reference sequence). V was pared by 0 bases and J by 7 bases, with 5 bases of the junction left unmatched. This CDR3 region has 15 residues. CDR3 in amino acids: CASSIEVRGQQPQHF. Here the CDR3 DNA reads TGTGCCAGTAGTATAGAGGTCAGGGGGCAACAGCCCCAGCATTTT.

The chain employs TRBV9 and TRBJ2-1; TRBD2 agrees at 10 bases. The germline V gene encodes CDR1 SGDLS and CDR2 YYNGEE. The CDR3 has 16 residues. The V segment lost 3 bases and the J segment 1 base; nucleotides outside the gene matches: 4. CDR3 in amino acids: CASSDIAGGSYNEQFF. The CDR3 DNA reads as TGTGCCAGCAGCGATATAGCGGGAGGTTCCTACAATGAGCAGTTCTTC.

The chain is built from TRBV6-1 and TRBJ2-2, with unresolved D. CDR1 is MNHNS, CDR2 SASEGT, per germline. Trimming cost V 10 bases and J 3 bases, with 6 bases left between them. The CDR3 loop spans 11 amino acids. In DNA, the CDR3 is TGTGCCATCTCGTACACCGGGGAGCTGTTTTTT. Translating it yields CAISYTGELFF.

This CDR3 reads CASSLESEPHNEQFF. The CDR3 DNA sequence: TGCGCCAGCAGCTTAGAATCCGAACCCCACAATGAGCAGTTCTTC. The chain uses TRBV5-1 and TRBJ2-1; no clear D. The V gene lost 2 bases and the J gene lost 5 bases, with 14 bases spanning the gap. CDR3 length: 15 residues. Germline CDR1 SGHRS, CDR2 YFSETQ.

The chain carries TRBV2 and TRBJ2-2; possible D gene TRBD1, 5 bases. The CDR3 sequence is 16 residues long. The germline CDR1 and CDR2 sequences are SNHLY and FYNNEI. V was pared by 4 bases and J by 0 bases, with 12 bases between. CDR3 sequence: CASSVPGQSNTGELFF. The DNA of the CDR3 is TGTGCCAGCAGTGTTCCCGGACAATCGAACACCGGGGAGCTGTTTTTT.

This rearrangement joins TRBV15 to TRBJ2-1, with D tentatively TRBD1 (6 bases). V lost 8 bases to trimming and J lost 3 bases, with 8 bases between them. This CDR3 is 12 amino acids long. Germline CDR1 reads LNHNV; CDR2 reads YYDKDF (reference sequence). In nucleotides, the CDR3 is TGTGCCACCTCGGGACACTACAATGAGCAGTTCTTC. It translates to CATSGHYNEQFF.